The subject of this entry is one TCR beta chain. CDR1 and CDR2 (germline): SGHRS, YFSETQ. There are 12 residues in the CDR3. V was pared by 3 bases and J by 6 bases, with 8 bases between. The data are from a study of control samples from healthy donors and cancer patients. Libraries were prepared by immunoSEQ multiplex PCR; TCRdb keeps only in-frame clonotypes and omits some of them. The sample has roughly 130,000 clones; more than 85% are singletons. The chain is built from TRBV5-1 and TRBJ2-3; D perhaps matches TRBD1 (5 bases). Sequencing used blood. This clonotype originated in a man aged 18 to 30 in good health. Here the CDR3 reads CASSYDSDTQYF. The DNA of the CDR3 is TGCGCCAGCAGCTACGACAGCGATACGCAGTATTTT. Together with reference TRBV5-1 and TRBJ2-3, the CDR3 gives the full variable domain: KAGVTQTPRYLIKTRGQQVTLSCSPISGHRSVSWYQQTPGQGLQFLFEYFSETQRNKGNFPGRFSGRQFSNSRSEMNVSTLELGDSALYLCASSYDSDTQYFGPGTRLTVL.